This TCR beta chain was obtained from a study of control samples from healthy donors and cancer patients. Data came from immunoSEQ multiplex PCR; TCRdb stores just in-frame clones and leaves some out. Among under 150,000 clones listed, approximately 92% were seen once. This CDR3 has 18 amino acids. Trimming took off 0 bases at V and 1 base at J, with 16 bases between the two ends. Germline CDR1 is LGHNA and CDR2 is YNFKEQ. Input material: blood. The receptor's source is a man aged 25 to 40 in good health. The chain uses TRBV4-2 and TRBJ1-3; D is unresolved. The CDR3 DNA is TGTGCCAGCAGCCAAGAAGTCTCCGGCAGGAGATCTGGAAACACCATATATTTT. This gives the protein CASSQEVSGRRSGNTIYF.